This T cell receptor (beta chain) came from a study of sequential checkpoint blockade in melanoma. Study-wide context: First-line arms were nivolumab then ipilimumab, or the reverse, randomized 1:1.

Generated by immunoSEQ multiplex PCR, the TCRdb table keeps only in-frame clones and is missing some. This table holds some 12,000 clones, over 75% found once. Germline-derived CDR1 and CDR2 are KGHSH and LQKENI. After removal of 0 bases from V and 8 bases from J, the junction contained 0 bases not matched to a gene. This CDR3 comprises 12 residues. Described treatment: randomized to nivolumab then ipilimumab (arm A) or the reverse (arm B). DNA-damaging chemotherapy had not been given to any patient beforehand. Live CD3+CD8+ CD19− CD56− cells were sorted from PBMCs. This receptor was identified in a human donor with melanoma. This chain connects TRBV18 to TRBJ1-1; 7 nucleotides align to TRBD1. This material consisted of CD8+ T cells sorted from blood (inferred from file names), taken from a patient given nivolumab and ipilimumab in sequence. The DNA for the CDR3 is TGTGCCAGCTCACCACCGACAGGGGAAGCTTTCTTT. Translation: CASSPPTGEAFF.